Sequencing of this TCR beta chain was carried out in a study of Ad26.COV2.S vaccination and SARS-CoV-2 variants. General study findings and limits: Quantification of TCR breadth and depth may have yielded underestimates of total T cell responses.

V lost 7 bases, J lost 2 bases, and 21 bases lay in between. Germline V CDR1 and CDR2: LNHDA, SQIVND (reference sequence). This CDR3 comprises 17 residues. The treatment is: around 19 received Ad26.COV2.S at low or high dose, single or two shots; about 5 received placebo; per-sample allocation not given. At day 63 after the first vaccine or placebo injection, samples were drawn. Some clones are missing from TCRdb's copy, which holds only in-frame ones; the method was immunoSEQ multiplex PCR. The table includes hundreds of thousands of clones, about 90% detected once. This clone has ten or more counts. The antigen remains undetermined.

This receptor was taken from a person between 18 and 65 years old who received the Ad26.COV2.S COVID-19 vaccine or a placebo. This chain joins TRBV19 and TRBJ1-5; D is undetermined. The sequencing used peripheral blood, collected in a trial of Ad26.COV2.S vaccine versus placebo. The CDR3, as DNA: TGTGCCAGTACCGCCCCAACGAGTTTTAGAGGCAATCAGCCCCAGCATTTT. Its translation: CASTAPTSFRGNQPQHF.